This entry is about one TCR beta chain. Assay used: immunoSEQ multiplex PCR; TCRdb lists only in-frame clones, some missing. The data contain some 310,000 clones, nearly 90% of them seen just once; the ten biggest clones take up about 1%. This sample was taken from a study of blood T cell repertoires in COVID-19. The CDR3 consists of 13 residues. V shed 9 bases and J shed 4 bases, with 15 bases lying between them. The receptor comes from a woman aged 40 to 50 with COVID-19, enrolled during active disease. The chain recombines TRBV12-3 or TRBV12-4 with TRBJ1-1; no reliable D call. Sequencing was carried out using peripheral blood. The CDR3 region has the DNA TGTGCCAGTACCTCCCAGGCGGGCACTGAAGCTTTCTTT. Amino acids: CASTSQAGTEAFF.